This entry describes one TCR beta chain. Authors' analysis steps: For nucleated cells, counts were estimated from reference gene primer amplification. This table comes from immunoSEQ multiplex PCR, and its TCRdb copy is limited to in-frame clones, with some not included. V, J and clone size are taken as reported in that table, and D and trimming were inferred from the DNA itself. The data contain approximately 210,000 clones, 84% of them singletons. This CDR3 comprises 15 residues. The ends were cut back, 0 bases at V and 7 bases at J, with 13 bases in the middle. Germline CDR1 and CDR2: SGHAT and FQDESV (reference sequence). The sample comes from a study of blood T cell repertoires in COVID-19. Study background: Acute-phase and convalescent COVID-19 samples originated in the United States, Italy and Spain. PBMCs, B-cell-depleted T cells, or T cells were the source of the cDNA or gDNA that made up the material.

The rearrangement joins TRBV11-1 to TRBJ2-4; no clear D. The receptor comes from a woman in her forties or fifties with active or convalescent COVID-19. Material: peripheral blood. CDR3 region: CASSLAPQKTNIQYF. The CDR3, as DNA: TGTGCCAGCAGCTTAGCCCCGCAGAAAACGAACATTCAGTACTTC.